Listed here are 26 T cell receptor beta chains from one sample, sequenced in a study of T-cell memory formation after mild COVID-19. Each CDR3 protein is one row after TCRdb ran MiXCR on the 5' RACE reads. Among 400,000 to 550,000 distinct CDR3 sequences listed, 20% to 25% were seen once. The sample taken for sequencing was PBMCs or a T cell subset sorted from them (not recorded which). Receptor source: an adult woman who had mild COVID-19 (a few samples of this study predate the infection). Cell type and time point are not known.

DNA of the CDR3: TGTGCCAGTAGTATGGGCAGGTGGCTGTTTTTT. Amino acids: CASSMGRWLFF. The chain links TRBV19 to TRBJ2-2; D remains unclear. The germline gives CDR1 LNHDA, CDR2 SQIVND (reference sequence). The V and J ends lost 3 bases and 13 bases respectively, with 9 bases between them. This CDR3 is 11 amino acids long.

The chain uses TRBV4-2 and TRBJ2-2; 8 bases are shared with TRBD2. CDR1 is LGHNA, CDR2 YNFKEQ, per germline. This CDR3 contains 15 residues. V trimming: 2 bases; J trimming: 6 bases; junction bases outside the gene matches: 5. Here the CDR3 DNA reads TGTGCCAGCAGCCAAAGCGGGGGAATAGCCGGGGAGCTGTTTTTT. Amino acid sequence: CASSQSGGIAGELFF.

The CDR3 loop reads CASKDRGSQETQYF. CDR3 DNA: TGTGCCAGTAAGGACAGGGGGAGCCAAGAGACCCAGTACTTC. The genes are TRBV19 and TRBJ2-5, with 10 positions matching TRBD1. The V segment lost 7 bases and the J segment 1 base; nucleotides outside the gene matches: 3. This CDR3 is 14 amino acids long. Germline V lookup: CDR1 LNHDA, CDR2 SQIVND (reference sequence).

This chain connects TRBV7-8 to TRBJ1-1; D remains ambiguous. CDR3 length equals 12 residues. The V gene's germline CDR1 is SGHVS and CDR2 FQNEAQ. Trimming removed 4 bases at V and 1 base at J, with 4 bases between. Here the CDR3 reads CASSSSNTEAFF. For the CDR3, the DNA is TGTGCCAGCAGCTCGTCGAACACTGAAGCTTTCTTT.

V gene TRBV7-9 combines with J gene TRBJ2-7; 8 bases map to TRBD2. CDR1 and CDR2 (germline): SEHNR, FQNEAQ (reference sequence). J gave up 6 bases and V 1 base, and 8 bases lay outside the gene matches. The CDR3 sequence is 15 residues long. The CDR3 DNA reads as TGTGCCAGCAGCTTAGGATCGGGGGGGCTTGGCGAGCAGTACTTC. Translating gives CASSLGSGGLGEQYF.

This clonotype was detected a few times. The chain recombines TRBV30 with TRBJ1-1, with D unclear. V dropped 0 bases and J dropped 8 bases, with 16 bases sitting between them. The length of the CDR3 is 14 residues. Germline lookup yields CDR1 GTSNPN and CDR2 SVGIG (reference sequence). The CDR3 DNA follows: TGTGCCTGGAGTGTTGGCAGAAAAAGGACCGAAGCTTTCTTT. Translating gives CAWSVGRKRTEAFF.

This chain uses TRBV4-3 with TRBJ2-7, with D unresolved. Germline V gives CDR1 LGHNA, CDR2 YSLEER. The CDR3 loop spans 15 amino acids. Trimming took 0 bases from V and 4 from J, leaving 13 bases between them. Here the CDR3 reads CASSQDLTVRYEQYF. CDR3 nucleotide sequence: TGCGCCAGCAGCCAAGATCTAACAGTCCGATACGAGCAGTACTTC.

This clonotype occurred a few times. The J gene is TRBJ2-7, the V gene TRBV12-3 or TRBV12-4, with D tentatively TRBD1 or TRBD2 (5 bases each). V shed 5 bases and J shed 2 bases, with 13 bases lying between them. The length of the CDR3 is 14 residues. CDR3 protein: CASSRKVGAYEQYF. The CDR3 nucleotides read TGTGCCAGCAGTCGGAAGGTGGGGGCCTACGAGCAGTACTTC.

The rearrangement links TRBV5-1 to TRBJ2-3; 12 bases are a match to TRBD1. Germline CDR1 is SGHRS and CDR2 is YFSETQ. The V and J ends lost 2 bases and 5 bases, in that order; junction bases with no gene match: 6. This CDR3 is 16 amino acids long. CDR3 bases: TGCGCCAGCAGCTTACCGGGACAGGGGGCAAAAGATACGCAGTATTTT. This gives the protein CASSLPGQGAKDTQYF.

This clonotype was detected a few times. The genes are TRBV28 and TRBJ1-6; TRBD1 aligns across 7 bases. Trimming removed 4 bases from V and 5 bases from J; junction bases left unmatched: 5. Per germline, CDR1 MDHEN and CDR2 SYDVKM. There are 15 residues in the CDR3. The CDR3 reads CASSSGQTNNSPLHF. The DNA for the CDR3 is TGTGCCAGCAGTTCGGGACAGACCAATAATTCACCCCTCCACTTT.

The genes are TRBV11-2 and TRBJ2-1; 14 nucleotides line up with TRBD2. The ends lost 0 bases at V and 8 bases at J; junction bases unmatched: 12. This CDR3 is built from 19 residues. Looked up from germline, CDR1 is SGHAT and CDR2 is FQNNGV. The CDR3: CASSLDKFRLAGGRDEQFF. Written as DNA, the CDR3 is TGTGCCAGCAGCTTAGATAAGTTTAGACTAGCGGGAGGGCGTGATGAGCAGTTCTTC. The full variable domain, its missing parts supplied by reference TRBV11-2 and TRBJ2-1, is EAGVAQSPRYKIIEKRQSVAFWCNPISGHATLYWYQQILGQGPKLLIQFQNNGVVDDSQLPKDRFSAERLKGVDSTLKIQPAKLEDSAVYLCASSLDKFRLAGGRDEQFFGPGTRLTVL.

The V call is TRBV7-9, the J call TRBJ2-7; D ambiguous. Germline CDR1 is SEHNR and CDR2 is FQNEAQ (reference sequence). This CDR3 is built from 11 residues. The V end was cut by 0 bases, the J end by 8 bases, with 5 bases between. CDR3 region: CASSLAGKQYF. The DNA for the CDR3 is TGTGCCAGCAGCTTAGCGGGGAAGCAGTACTTC.

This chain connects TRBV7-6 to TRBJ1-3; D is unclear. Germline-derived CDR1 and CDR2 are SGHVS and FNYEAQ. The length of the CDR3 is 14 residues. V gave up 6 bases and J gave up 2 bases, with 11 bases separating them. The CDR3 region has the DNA TGTGCCAGCAGACAGTCTGGGGCTGGAAACACCATATATTTT. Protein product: CASRQSGAGNTIYF.

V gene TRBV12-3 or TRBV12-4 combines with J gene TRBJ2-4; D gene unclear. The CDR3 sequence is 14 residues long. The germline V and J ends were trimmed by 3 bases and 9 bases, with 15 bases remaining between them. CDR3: CASSFYLGPGIQYF. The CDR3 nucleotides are TGTGCCAGCAGTTTCTATCTGGGTCCGGGCATTCAGTACTTC.

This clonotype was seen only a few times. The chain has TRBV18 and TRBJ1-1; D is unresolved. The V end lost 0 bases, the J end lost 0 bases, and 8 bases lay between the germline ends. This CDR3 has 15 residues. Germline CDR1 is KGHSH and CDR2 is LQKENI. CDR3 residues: CASSPPHSMNTEAFF. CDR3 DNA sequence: TGTGCCAGCTCACCACCCCACAGTATGAACACTGAAGCTTTCTTT.

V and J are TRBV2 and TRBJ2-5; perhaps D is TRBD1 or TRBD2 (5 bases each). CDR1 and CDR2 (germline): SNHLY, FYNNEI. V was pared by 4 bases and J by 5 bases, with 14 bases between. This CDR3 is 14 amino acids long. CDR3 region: CASSVEGRRETQYF. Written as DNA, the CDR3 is TGTGCCAGCAGTGTAGAGGGGCGACGGGAGACCCAGTACTTC.

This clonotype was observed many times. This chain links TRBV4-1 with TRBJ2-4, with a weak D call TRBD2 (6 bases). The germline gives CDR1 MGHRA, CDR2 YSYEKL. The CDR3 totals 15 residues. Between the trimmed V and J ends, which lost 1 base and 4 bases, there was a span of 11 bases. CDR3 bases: TGCGCCAGCAGCCAAGTCGGAGGGGCTAAAAACATTCAGTACTTC. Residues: CASSQVGGAKNIQYF.

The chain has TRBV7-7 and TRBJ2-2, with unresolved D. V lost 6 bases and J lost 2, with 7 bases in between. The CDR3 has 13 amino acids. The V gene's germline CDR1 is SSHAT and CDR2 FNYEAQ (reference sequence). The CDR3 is CASRLENTGELFF. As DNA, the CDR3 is TGTGCCAGCAGGCTAGAAAACACCGGGGAGCTGTTTTTT.

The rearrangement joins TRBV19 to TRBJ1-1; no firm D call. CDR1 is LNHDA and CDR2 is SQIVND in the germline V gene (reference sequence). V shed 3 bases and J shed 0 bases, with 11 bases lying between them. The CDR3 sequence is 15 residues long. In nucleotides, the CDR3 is TGTGCCAGTAGTATGGATGAAGGGATGAACACTGAAGCTTTCTTT. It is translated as CASSMDEGMNTEAFF.

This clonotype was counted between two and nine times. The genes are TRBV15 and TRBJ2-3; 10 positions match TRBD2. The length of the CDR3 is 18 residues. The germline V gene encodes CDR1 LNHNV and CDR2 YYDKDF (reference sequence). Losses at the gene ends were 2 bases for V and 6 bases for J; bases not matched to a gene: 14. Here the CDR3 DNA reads TGTGCCACCAGCAGATCCTACGGTGGTAGCGGGAGGTCTGATACGCAGTATTTT. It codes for CATSRSYGGSGRSDTQYF.

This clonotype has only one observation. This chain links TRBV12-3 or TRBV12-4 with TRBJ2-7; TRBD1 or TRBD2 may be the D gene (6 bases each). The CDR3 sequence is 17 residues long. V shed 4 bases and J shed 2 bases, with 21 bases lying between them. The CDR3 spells CASSSSWGRDKAYEQYF. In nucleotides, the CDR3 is TGTGCCAGCAGTTCCTCCTGGGGGCGGGACAAAGCCTACGAGCAGTACTTC.

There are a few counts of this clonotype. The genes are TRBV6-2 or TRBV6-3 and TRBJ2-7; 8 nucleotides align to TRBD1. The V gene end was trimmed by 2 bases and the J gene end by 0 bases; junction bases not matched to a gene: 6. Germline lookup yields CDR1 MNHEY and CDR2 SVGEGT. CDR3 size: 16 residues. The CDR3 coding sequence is TGTGCCAGCAGTTACCGCCGGGACAGGACCTCCTACGAGCAGTACTTC. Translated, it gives CASSYRRDRTSYEQYF.

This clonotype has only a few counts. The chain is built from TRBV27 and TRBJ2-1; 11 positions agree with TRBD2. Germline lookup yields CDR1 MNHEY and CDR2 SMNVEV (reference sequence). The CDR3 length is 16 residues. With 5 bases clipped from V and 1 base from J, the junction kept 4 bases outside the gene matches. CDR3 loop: CASSLLAGVSYNEQFF. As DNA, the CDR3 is TGTGCCAGCAGTCTACTAGCGGGAGTGTCCTACAATGAGCAGTTCTTC.

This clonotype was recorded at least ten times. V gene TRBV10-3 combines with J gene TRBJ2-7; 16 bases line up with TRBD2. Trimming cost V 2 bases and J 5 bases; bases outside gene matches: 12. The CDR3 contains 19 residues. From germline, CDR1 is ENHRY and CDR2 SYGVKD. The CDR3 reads CAISEIGLGLAGGQHEQYF. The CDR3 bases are TGTGCCATCAGTGAGATCGGCCTGGGACTAGCGGGAGGGCAACACGAGCAGTACTTC.

The CDR3 reads CSAWGGELFF. The CDR3 nucleotides are TGCAGCGCTTGGGGCGGGGAGCTGTTTTTT. This sequence joins TRBV29-1 and TRBJ2-2, with D unresolved. Trimming pared 7 bases from V and 7 bases from J, leaving 7 bases between. Germline loops: CDR1 SQVTM, CDR2 ANQGSEA. The CDR3 runs 10 residues.

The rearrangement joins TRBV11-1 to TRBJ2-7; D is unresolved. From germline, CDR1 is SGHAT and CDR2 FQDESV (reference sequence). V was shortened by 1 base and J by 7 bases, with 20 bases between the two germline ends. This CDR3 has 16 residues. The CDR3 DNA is TGTGCCAGCAGCTTAGGAGGTGGTCCGATGGAGTGGGAGCAGTACTTC. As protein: CASSLGGGPMEWEQYF.